Below are 27 T cell receptor beta chains sequenced from a single sample in a study of shared clonotypes between healthy human individuals. The assay was immunoSEQ multiplex PCR, and TCRdb's table has in-frame clones only and misses some. The table shows under 300,000 clones, with 50% to 75% occurring only once. Sequencing input: memory CD4+ T cells sorted from blood. Subset here: CD45RA-negative fraction. The receptor set was obtained from a man between 25 and 39 years old in good health.

The chain carries TRBV5-4 and TRBJ2-7; weak D call: TRBD2 (6 bases). The CDR3 length is 15 residues. V lost 0 bases and J 4 bases, leaving 14 bases between the germline ends. Germline V gene data show CDR1 as SGHNT and CDR2 as YYREEE (reference sequence). The CDR3 sequence is CASSLAESGRYEQYF. Here the CDR3 DNA reads TGTGCCAGCAGCTTGGCCGAGAGCGGGCGGTACGAGCAGTACTTC.

This rearrangement joins TRBV10-2 to TRBJ2-7; 12 nucleotides align to TRBD2. J was trimmed by 2 bases and V by 6 bases; bases with no gene match: 11. This CDR3 contains 17 residues. CDR1 and CDR2 from the germline V gene are WSHSY and SAAADI. CDR3 region: CASSEVGLAGGTYEQYF. CDR3 coding DNA: TGCGCCAGCAGCGAGGTGGGGCTAGCGGGAGGGACCTACGAGCAGTACTTC.

This clone was recorded only once. The gene calls are TRBV28 and TRBJ2-3, with TRBD1 as a possible D gene (6 bases). The CDR3 is 16 amino acids. The ends were cut back, 5 bases at V and 2 bases at J, with 17 bases in the middle. Germline V gene lookup returns CDR1 MDHEN and CDR2 SYDVKM. The CDR3 reads CASSATGTRHTDTQYF. The DNA of the CDR3 is TGTGCCAGCAGTGCAACCGGGACAAGGCACACAGATACGCAGTATTTT.

V gene TRBV28 combines with J gene TRBJ2-1; the D gene is possibly TRBD1 (6 bases). The CDR3 covers 13 residues. V was cut by 2 bases and J by 6 bases, with 8 bases left in between. CDR1 and CDR2 from the germline V gene are MDHEN and SYDVKM. CDR3 protein: CASSLQGSNEQFF. The CDR3 DNA reads TGTGCCAGCAGTTTACAGGGGTCCAATGAGCAGTTCTTC.

In DNA form, the CDR3 reads TGTGCCAGCAGCCGGGGACTAGCGGGAGAGGGAGATACGCAGTATTTT. Its protein product is CASSRGLAGEGDTQYF. This sequence joins TRBV7-9 and TRBJ2-3; 14 bases are a match to TRBD2. Looked up from germline, CDR1 is SEHNR and CDR2 is FQNEAQ (reference sequence). The CDR3 runs to 16 residues. The ends lost 5 bases at V and 5 bases at J; junction bases unmatched: 6.

The chain joins TRBV2 to TRBJ1-2; a weak D match, TRBD1 (6 bases). This CDR3 contains 14 residues. Trimming removed 6 bases from V and 7 bases from J, with 18 bases in between. From germline, CDR1 is SNHLY and CDR2 FYNNEI. CDR3 amino acids: CASSLQGIGFGYTF. As DNA, the CDR3 is TGTGCCAGCAGCCTACAGGGTATTGGGTTTGGCTACACCTTC. The full variable domain, its missing parts supplied by reference TRBV2 and TRBJ1-2, is EPEVTQTPSHQVTQMGQEVILRCVPISNHLYFYWYRQILGQKVEFLVSFYNNEISEKSEIFDDQFSVERPDGSNFTLKIRSTKLEDSAMYFCASSLQGIGFGYTFGSGTRLTVV.

The gene calls are TRBV7-9 and TRBJ2-1, with D possibly matching TRBD2 (5 bases). This CDR3 contains 14 residues. Germline V lookup: CDR1 SEHNR, CDR2 FQNEAQ (reference sequence). Deletions cut 7 bases from V and 4 bases from J, with 14 bases between. CDR3 sequence: CASIVSGFYNEQFF. The CDR3 DNA reads as TGTGCCAGCATCGTGAGCGGATTTTACAATGAGCAGTTCTTC. Full variable domain (remainder filled in from reference TRBV7-9 and TRBJ2-1): DTGVSQNPRHKITKRGQNVTFRCDPISEHNRLYWYRQTLGQGPEFLTYFQNEAQLEKSRLLSDRFSAERPKGSFSTLEIQRTEQGDSAMYLCASIVSGFYNEQFFGPGTRLTVL.

The V call is TRBV19, the J call TRBJ2-3, with unresolved D. The CDR3 sequence is 15 residues long. The germline V gene encodes CDR1 LNHDA and CDR2 SQIVND (reference sequence). V lost 3 bases and J lost 2, with 12 bases in between. The CDR3 region has the DNA TGTGCCAGTAGTATCTCAAGGGTCTCCACAGATACGCAGTATTTT. Protein sequence: CASSISRVSTDTQYF.

J is TRBJ2-7 and V is TRBV28, with 9 positions matching TRBD1. The CDR3 has 15 amino acids. Germline V gene sequence: CDR1 MDHEN, CDR2 SYDVKM. With 4 bases clipped from V and 2 bases from J, the junction kept 6 bases outside the gene matches. The CDR3 sequence is CASSSTGGSAYEQYF. The CDR3 DNA follows: TGTGCCAGCAGTTCGACAGGGGGATCAGCCTACGAGCAGTACTTC.

This clone has more than one count but fewer than ten. This rearrangement joins TRBV7-2 to TRBJ1-3, with a weak D call TRBD1 (6 bases). This CDR3 contains 16 residues. Germline V CDR1 and CDR2: SGHTA, FQGNSA. The V gene lost 1 base and the J gene lost 4 bases, with 14 bases spanning the gap. The CDR3 here is CASSLVPGGLGNTIYF. In nucleotides, the CDR3 is TGTGCCAGCAGCTTAGTCCCGGGGGGGCTGGGAAACACCATATATTTT.

This clone was counted only a few times. The chain carries TRBV5-4 and TRBJ2-1, with TRBD2 matching over 11 bases. CDR1 and CDR2 from the germline V gene are SGHNT and YYREEE (reference sequence). V lost 2 bases to trimming and J lost 6 bases; unmatched junction nucleotides: 4. CDR3 length: 15 amino acids. DNA of the CDR3: TGTGCCAGCAGCTTACTAGCGGGAGCTCCCAATGAGCAGTTCTTC. Amino acid sequence: CASSLLAGAPNEQFF.

The J gene is TRBJ2-1, the V gene TRBV7-6; D is uncertain. This CDR3 has 13 residues. The germline CDR1 and CDR2 sequences are SGHVS and FNYEAQ. Trimming removed 0 bases from V and 5 bases from J, with 5 bases in between. The CDR3 loop is CASSLATNNEQFF. CDR3 bases: TGTGCCAGCAGCTTAGCGACCAACAATGAGCAGTTCTTC.

This clone was observed a handful of times. This chain uses TRBV5-1 with TRBJ2-2, with 7 bases matching TRBD2. After removal of 0 bases from V and 7 bases from J, the junction contained 9 bases not matched to a gene. The CDR3 is 16 residues long. Germline CDR1 is SGHRS and CDR2 is YFSETQ. CDR3 residues: CASSLAPAGLDGELFF. The CDR3 nucleotides read TGCGCCAGCAGCTTGGCGCCAGCGGGGTTGGACGGGGAGCTGTTTTTT. Complete variable domain (other parts from reference TRBV5-1 and TRBJ2-2): KAGVTQTPRYLIKTRGQQVTLSCSPISGHRSVSWYQQTPGQGLQFLFEYFSETQRNKGNFPGRFSGRQFSNSRSEMNVSTLELGDSALYLCASSLAPAGLDGELFFGEGSRLTVL.

This chain joins TRBV5-1 and TRBJ1-1, with D possibly being TRBD1 (5 bases). V gave up 5 bases and J gave up 1 base, with 30 bases separating them. CDR3 length: 20 residues. Germline loops: CDR1 SGHRS, CDR2 YFSETQ. The CDR3 DNA reads as TGCGCCAGCAGTTGGATCCCCTCGCAGGGTGTTAATTCACCGAACACTGAAGCTTTCTTT. It specifies CASSWIPSQGVNSPNTEAFF. The variable domain in full, with the rest retrieved from reference TRBV5-1 and TRBJ1-1, is KAGVTQTPRYLIKTRGQQVTLSCSPISGHRSVSWYQQTPGQGLQFLFEYFSETQRNKGNFPGRFSGRQFSNSRSEMNVSTLELGDSALYLCASSWIPSQGVNSPNTEAFFGQGTRLTVV.

The V call is TRBV10-3, the J call TRBJ1-3; possibly TRBD1 for D (5 bases). Germline CDR1 and CDR2: ENHRY and SYGVKD. The CDR3 sequence is 14 residues long. Trimming cost V 8 bases and J 2 bases, with 13 bases left between them. CDR3 nucleotides: TGTGCCATCGGGGCAGGGACGGCTGGAAACACCATATATTTT. Its protein is CAIGAGTAGNTIYF.

The chain has TRBV10-3 and TRBJ2-1, with D uncertain. The CDR3 spans 12 residues. Germline values: CDR1 ENHRY, CDR2 SYGVKD. V was pared by 4 bases and J by 9 bases, with 10 bases between. CDR3 bases: TGTGCCATCAGTGGCTTATGGCGTGAGCAGTTCTTC. It yields the protein CAISGLWREQFF.

This chain uses TRBV18 with TRBJ2-1, with TRBD2 matching over 14 bases. This CDR3 has 16 residues. CDR1 and CDR2 from the germline V gene are KGHSH and LQKENI. J gave up 6 bases and V 6 bases, and 7 bases lay outside the gene matches. The CDR3 DNA reads as TGTGCCAGCTCGGGAGGACTAGCGGGAGGCTCCAATGAGCAGTTCTTC. Translating it yields CASSGGLAGGSNEQFF.

This clone was counted between two and nine times. The CDR3 DNA is TGTGCCAGCAGCTTGGAGGGGGTGGGGCAGTACTTC. Protein product: CASSLEGVGQYF. The chain carries TRBV5-6 and TRBJ2-7; D is possibly TRBD1 (6 bases). The CDR3 totals 12 residues. CDR1 and CDR2 (germline): SGHDT, YYEEEE. The ends were cut back, 0 bases at V and 9 bases at J, with 10 bases in the middle.

This clone was counted between two and nine times. V is TRBV5-3 and J is TRBJ2-3; perhaps D is TRBD1 or TRBD2 (5 bases each). TRBV5-3 is an ORF, and what it does is uncertain. Trimming pared 0 bases from V and 4 bases from J, leaving 9 bases between. This CDR3 comprises 14 residues. For the CDR3, the DNA is TGTGCCAGAAGCTTGGCAGGGACGGCAGATACGCAGTATTTT. Translated: CARSLAGTADTQYF.

This clone was found a few times. This rearrangement joins TRBV4-3 to TRBJ1-4; D might be TRBD1 (5 bases). CDR1 and CDR2 from the germline V gene are LGHNA and YSLEER. CDR3 size: 18 residues. V was pared by 0 bases and J by 4 bases, with 18 bases between. The CDR3, as DNA: TGCGCCAGCAGCCAAGATTTGGGTGCGACAGCAAATAATGAAAAACTGTTTTTT. It encodes CASSQDLGATANNEKLFF.

This chain uses TRBV28 with TRBJ2-7; 7 bases are a match to TRBD1. The trim removed 5 bases at V and 6 bases at J, leaving 13 bases unmatched. Germline V gene lookup returns CDR1 MDHEN and CDR2 SYDVKM. The CDR3 has 15 residues. The CDR3 protein is CASSPSTGSPAEQYF. CDR3 DNA sequence: TGTGCCAGCAGTCCATCGACAGGGAGCCCTGCCGAGCAGTACTTC. Supplemented by reference TRBV28 and TRBJ2-7, the full variable domain reads DVKVTQSSRYLVKRTGEKVFLECVQDMDHENMFWYRQDPGLGLRLIYFSYDVKMKEKGDIPEGYSVSREKKERFSLILESASTNQTSMYLCASSPSTGSPAEQYFGPGTRLTVT.

This rearrangement joins TRBV5-1 to TRBJ2-2, with D uncertain. The V end lost 0 bases, the J end lost 0 bases, and 9 bases lay between the germline ends. CDR1 is SGHRS and CDR2 is YFSETQ in the germline V gene. The CDR3 runs to 16 residues. CDR3 sequence (DNA): TGCGCCAGCAGCTTGGCCGGGTGGGCGAACACCGGGGAGCTGTTTTTT. Its translation: CASSLAGWANTGELFF.

The chain recombines TRBV20-1 with TRBJ2-5; no clear D gene. This CDR3 spans 11 amino acids. The germline gives CDR1 DFQATT, CDR2 SNEGSKA (reference sequence). With 5 bases removed from V and 7 bases from J, the gap between germline ends came to 11 bases. CDR3 coding DNA: TGCAGTGCTGTGTTAATCCGGACCCAGTACTTC. Protein sequence: CSAVLIRTQYF.

This rearrangement joins TRBV28 to TRBJ1-2; D is uncertain. From germline, CDR1 is MDHEN and CDR2 SYDVKM. V gave up 7 bases and J gave up 5 bases, with 8 bases separating them. The CDR3 contains 11 residues. CDR3 nucleotide sequence: TGTGCCAGCATGGAACGGTATGGCTACACCTTC. Residues: CASMERYGYTF.

This clone was detected a few times. The chain carries TRBV30 and TRBJ1-4; D remains unclear. V shed 4 bases and J shed 6 bases, with 12 bases lying between them. In germline, CDR1 is GTSNPN, CDR2 SVGIG (reference sequence). The CDR3 has 13 amino acids. The DNA for the CDR3 is TGTGCCTGGACGACTCCCTGGGATGAAAAACTGTTTTTT. Its protein product is CAWTTPWDEKLFF. The variable domain in full, completed from reference TRBV30 and TRBJ1-4, reads SQTIHQWPATLVQPVGSPLSLECTVEGTSNPNLYWYRQAAGRGLQLLFYSVGIGQISSEVPQNLSASRPQDRQFILSSKKLLLSDSGFYLCAWTTPWDEKLFFGSGTQLSVL.

The chain has TRBV27 and TRBJ2-6; no firm D call. Germline CDR1 reads MNHEY; CDR2 reads SMNVEV (reference sequence). V was clipped by 10 bases and J by 0 bases, with 19 bases between them. CDR3 length: 17 amino acids. The chain's CDR3 is CATAEVALASGANVLTF. The CDR3 coding sequence is TGTGCCACTGCAGAGGTAGCTCTTGCCTCTGGGGCCAACGTCCTGACTTTC. Together with reference TRBV27 and TRBJ2-6, the CDR3 gives the full variable domain: EAQVTQNPRYLITVTGKKLTVTCSQNMNHEYMSWYRQDPGLGLRQIYYSMNVEVTDKGDVPEGYKVSRKEKRNFPLILESPSPNQTSLYFCATAEVALASGANVLTFGAGSRLTVL.

The rearrangement joins TRBV9 to TRBJ1-4, with a weak D call TRBD1 (6 bases). Germline CDR1 reads SGDLS; CDR2 reads YYNGEE. Trimming shortened V by 0 bases and J by 8 bases, and 14 bases separated the two germline ends. This CDR3 has 15 amino acids. The CDR3: CASSVGQQGTEKLFF. The CDR3 coding sequence is TGTGCCAGCAGCGTAGGTCAACAGGGTACCGAAAAACTGTTTTTT.